The present entry profiles one T cell receptor beta chain with its context. Its antigen is unidentified. TCRdb recomputed calls from the RT-PCR reads with MiXCR, one row per CDR3 protein. The sample shows a few hundred thousand distinct CDR3 sequences, less than 15% of them seen only once. V lost 6 bases to trimming and J lost 5 bases, with 6 bases between them. CDR1 and CDR2 from the germline V gene are DFQATT and SNEGSKA (reference sequence). There are 10 residues in the CDR3. This sample was taken from a study of response to subunit inactivated influenza vaccine. Findings and caveats of the study: A suggestion made by the authors is that each seasonal influenza vaccination recruits few new T cells.

The TCR was taken from a man in his fifties or sixties who received an inactivated influenza vaccine. This chain joins TRBV20-1 and TRBJ2-3; D is undetermined. The source was PBMCs from blood, collected roughly 13 days after vaccination. CDR3 nucleotide sequence: TGCAGTGCGTTCTTAGATACGCAGTATTTT. Translation: CSAFLDTQYF.